This TCR beta chain was sequenced during a study of blood T cell repertoires in COVID-19. The method was immunoSEQ multiplex PCR; TCRdb's version includes in-frame clones alone and lacks a portion of them. The sample carries 150,000 to 200,000 clones, roughly 86% recorded once. The CDR3 is 17 residues long. This chain uses TRBV21-1 with TRBJ2-3; TRBD2, the table's D call, was not compared with the DNA. TRBV21-1 is a documented pseudogene. This receptor was obtained from an older man with acute or convalescent COVID-19. The sequencing sample was made of peripheral blood. Here the CDR3 reads CASSMGTSGKRTDTQYF. CDR3 DNA sequence: TGTGCCAGCAGCATGGGGACTAGCGGGAAGAGGACAGATACGCAGTATTTT.